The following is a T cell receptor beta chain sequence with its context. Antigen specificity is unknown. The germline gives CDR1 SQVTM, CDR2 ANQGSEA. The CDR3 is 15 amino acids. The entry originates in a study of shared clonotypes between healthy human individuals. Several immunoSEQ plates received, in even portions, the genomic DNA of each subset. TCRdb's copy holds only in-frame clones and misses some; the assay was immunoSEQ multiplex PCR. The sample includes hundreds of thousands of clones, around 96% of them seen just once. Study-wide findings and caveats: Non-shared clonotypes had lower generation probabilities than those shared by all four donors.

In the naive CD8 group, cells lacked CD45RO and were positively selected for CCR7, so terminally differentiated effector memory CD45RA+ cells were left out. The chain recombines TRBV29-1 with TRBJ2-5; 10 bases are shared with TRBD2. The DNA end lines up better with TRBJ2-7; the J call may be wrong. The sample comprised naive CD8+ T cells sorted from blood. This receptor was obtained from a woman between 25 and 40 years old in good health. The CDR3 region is CSVDRGTSDLGEQYF. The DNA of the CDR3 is TGCAGCGTTGACAGAGGGACTAGCGATTTAGGCGAGCAGTACTTC.